This paragraph reports one T cell receptor beta chain. This specimen comes from a study of blood T cell repertoires in COVID-19. Using immunoSEQ multiplex PCR, the repertoire was profiled, and TCRdb retains in-frame clones only, with some absent. Of some 51,000 clones in the sample, 90% are singletons; the top ten hold approximately 6.2%. V shed 5 bases and J shed 1 base, with 9 bases lying between them. This CDR3 spans 13 amino acids. Germline CDR1 SGHRS, CDR2 YFSETQ. The rearrangement joins TRBV5-1 to TRBJ1-1; D gene ambiguous. The sample comprised peripheral blood. This sequence was found in a man aged 35-49 years with acute or convalescent COVID-19. The CDR3 reads CASRADSNTEAFF. The CDR3 nucleotides read TGCGCCAGCAGGGCTGACTCGAACACTGAAGCTTTCTTT.